These 8 T cell receptor beta chains were all obtained from the same sample, sequenced in a study of Ad26.COV2.S vaccination and SARS-CoV-2 variants. Specified treatment: some 20 received Ad26.COV2.S at low or high dose, single or two shots; about 5 received placebo; per-sample allocation not given. Material that was analyzed had been drawn on day 63 after the first vaccine or placebo injection. TCRdb's table, derived via immunoSEQ multiplex PCR, lists solely in-frame clones and lacks some. This table has around 380,000 clones, 80% to 90% appearing once. The source material was peripheral blood, sampled in a trial of Ad26.COV2.S vaccine versus placebo. These receptor sequences come from a person between 18 and 65 years old who received the Ad26.COV2.S COVID-19 vaccine or a placebo.

The rearrangement links TRBV29-1 to TRBJ2-3, with a tentative D call TRBD2 (5 bases). Germline V gene data show CDR1 as SQVTM and CDR2 as ANQGSEA. This CDR3 comprises 12 residues. The V and J ends lost 7 bases and 1 base respectively, with 9 bases between them. CDR3 coding DNA: TGCAGCGCCTCCGGGGGCACAGATACGCAGTATTTT. Its translation: CSASGGTDTQYF.

The V and J genes are TRBV19 and TRBJ2-5, with D maybe TRBD2 (5 bases). CDR1 is LNHDA, CDR2 SQIVND, per germline (reference sequence). CDR3 size: 13 residues. V lost 8 bases and J 0 bases, leaving 10 bases between the germline ends. DNA for the CDR3: TGTGCCAGTGCCGCGCGGGACCAAGAGACCCAGTACTTC. Amino acid sequence: CASAARDQETQYF.

This sequence joins TRBV4-3 and TRBJ1-3; D is undetermined. The CDR3 runs 15 residues. The germline V and J ends were trimmed by 0 bases and 3 bases, with 9 bases remaining between them. Germline values: CDR1 LGHNA, CDR2 YSLEER. The CDR3 here is CASSQERGLGNTIYF. CDR3 coding DNA: TGCGCCAGCAGCCAAGAACGCGGACTTGGAAACACCATATATTTT.

A single count supports this clone. The chain carries TRBV4-1 and TRBJ2-5, with D possibly matching TRBD2 (5 bases). The CDR3 sequence is 15 residues long. Germline CDR1 is MGHRA and CDR2 is YSYEKL. V was pared by 4 bases and J by 4 bases, with 16 bases between. The CDR3 loop is CASSRSAGGAETQYF. In DNA form, the CDR3 reads TGCGCCAGCAGCCGGAGTGCCGGAGGAGCAGAGACCCAGTACTTC.

This sequence joins TRBV5-8 and TRBJ2-6; D not resolved. This CDR3 comprises 14 residues. V shed 4 bases and J shed 4 bases, with 9 bases lying between them. CDR1 and CDR2 from the germline V gene are SGHTS and YDEGEE. CDR3: CASSPILGANVLTF. The CDR3 DNA is TGTGCCAGCAGCCCGATCCTGGGGGCCAACGTCCTGACTTTC.

This chain links TRBV5-1 with TRBJ1-2; D perhaps matches TRBD1 (5 bases). The CDR3 contains 13 residues. The germline CDR1 and CDR2 sequences are SGHRS and YFSETQ. Trimming stripped 5 bases from V and 3 bases from J, with 11 bases between. CDR3 DNA: TGCGCCAGCAGGGCGACAGCGGACTATGGCTACACCTTC. Its protein is CASRATADYGYTF.

The V gene is TRBV5-1, the J gene TRBJ2-1; the match to TRBD1 covers 7 bases. Per germline, CDR1 SGHRS and CDR2 YFSETQ. V was pared by 0 bases and J by 1 base, with 10 bases of the junction left unmatched. The CDR3 is 18 amino acids. The CDR3, as DNA: TGCGCCAGCAGCTTGGGGACAGGCCGCGATTTTTCCTACAATGAGCAGTTCTTC. Amino acid sequence: CASSLGTGRDFSYNEQFF.

J is TRBJ2-3 and V is TRBV13, with D perhaps being TRBD1 or TRBD2 (5 bases each). Trimming shortened V by 1 base and J by 2 bases, and 10 bases separated the two germline ends. This CDR3 region has 15 residues. Germline V gene data show CDR1 as PRHDT and CDR2 as FYEKMQ (reference sequence). The CDR3 loop is CASSLVGPHTDTQYF. The CDR3 DNA is TGTGCCAGCAGCTTAGTGGGACCCCACACAGATACGCAGTATTTT.